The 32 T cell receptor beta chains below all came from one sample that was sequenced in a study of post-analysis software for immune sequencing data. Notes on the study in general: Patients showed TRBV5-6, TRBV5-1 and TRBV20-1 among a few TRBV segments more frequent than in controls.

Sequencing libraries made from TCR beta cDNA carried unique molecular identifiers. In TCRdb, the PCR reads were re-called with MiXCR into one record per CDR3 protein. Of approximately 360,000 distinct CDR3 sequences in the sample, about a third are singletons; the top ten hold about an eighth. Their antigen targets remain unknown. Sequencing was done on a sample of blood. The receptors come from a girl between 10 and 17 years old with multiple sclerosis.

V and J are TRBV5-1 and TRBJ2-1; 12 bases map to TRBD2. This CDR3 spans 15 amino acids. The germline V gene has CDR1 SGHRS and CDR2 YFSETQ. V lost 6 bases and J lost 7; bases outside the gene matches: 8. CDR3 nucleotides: TGCGCCAGCACCCTTCTAGCGGGGGGGCAAAATGAGCAGTTCTTC. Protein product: CASTLLAGGQNEQFF. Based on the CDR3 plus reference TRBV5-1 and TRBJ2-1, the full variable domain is KAGVTQTPRYLIKTRGQQVTLSCSPISGHRSVSWYQQTPGQGLQFLFEYFSETQRNKGNFPGRFSGRQFSNSRSEMNVSTLELGDSALYLCASTLLAGGQNEQFFGPGTRLTVL.

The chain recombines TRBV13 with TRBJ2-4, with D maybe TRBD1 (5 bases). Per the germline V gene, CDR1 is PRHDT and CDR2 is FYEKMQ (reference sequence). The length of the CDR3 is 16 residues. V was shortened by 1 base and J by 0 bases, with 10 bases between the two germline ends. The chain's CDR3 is CASSLDWGPAKNIQYF. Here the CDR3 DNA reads TGTGCCAGCAGCTTAGATTGGGGCCCAGCCAAAAACATTCAGTACTTC.

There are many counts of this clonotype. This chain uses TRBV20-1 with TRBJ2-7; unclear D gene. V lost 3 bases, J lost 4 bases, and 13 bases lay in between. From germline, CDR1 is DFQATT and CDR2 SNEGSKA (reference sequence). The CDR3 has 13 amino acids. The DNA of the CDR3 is TGCAGTGCTAGCCCCCGCACTTCTTACGAGCAGTACTTC. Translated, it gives CSASPRTSYEQYF.

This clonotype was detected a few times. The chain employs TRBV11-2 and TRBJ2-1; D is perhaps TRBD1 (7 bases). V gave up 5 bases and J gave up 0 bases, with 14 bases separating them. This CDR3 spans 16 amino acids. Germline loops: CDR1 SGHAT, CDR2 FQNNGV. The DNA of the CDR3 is TGTGCCAGCAGCCTAATCAGGGGGGCCTCCTACAATGAGCAGTTCTTC. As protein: CASSLIRGASYNEQFF. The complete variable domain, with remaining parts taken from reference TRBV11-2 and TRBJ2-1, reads EAGVAQSPRYKIIEKRQSVAFWCNPISGHATLYWYQQILGQGPKLLIQFQNNGVVDDSQLPKDRFSAERLKGVDSTLKIQPAKLEDSAVYLCASSLIRGASYNEQFFGPGTRLTVL.

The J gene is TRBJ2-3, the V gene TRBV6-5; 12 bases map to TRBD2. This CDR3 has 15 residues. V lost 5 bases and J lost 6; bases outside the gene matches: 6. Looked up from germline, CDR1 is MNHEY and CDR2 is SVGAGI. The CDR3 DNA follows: TGTGCCAGCAGTAAACCTAGCGGGGGGGAGGATACGCAGTATTTT. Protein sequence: CASSKPSGGEDTQYF.

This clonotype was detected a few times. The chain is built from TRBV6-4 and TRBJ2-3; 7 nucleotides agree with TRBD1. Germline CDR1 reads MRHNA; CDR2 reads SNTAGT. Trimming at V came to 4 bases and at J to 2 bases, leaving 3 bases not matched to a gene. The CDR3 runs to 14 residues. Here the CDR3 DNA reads TGTGCCAGCAGTGTAGGGGGCTACACAGATACGCAGTATTTT. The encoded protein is CASSVGGYTDTQYF.

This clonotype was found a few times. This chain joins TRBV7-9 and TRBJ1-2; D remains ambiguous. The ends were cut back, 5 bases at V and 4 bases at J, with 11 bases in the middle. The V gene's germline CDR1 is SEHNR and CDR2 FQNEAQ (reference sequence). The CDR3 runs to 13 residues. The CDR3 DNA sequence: TGTGCCAGCAGCACGCGTACCCCCTATGGCTACACCTTC. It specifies CASSTRTPYGYTF.

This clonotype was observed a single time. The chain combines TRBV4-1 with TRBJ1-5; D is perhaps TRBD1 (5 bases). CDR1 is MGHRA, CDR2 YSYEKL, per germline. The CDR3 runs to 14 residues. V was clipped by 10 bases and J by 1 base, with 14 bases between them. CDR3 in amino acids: CANRGAGSNQPQHF. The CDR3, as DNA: TGCGCCAACCGAGGGGCAGGAAGCAATCAGCCCCAGCATTTT.

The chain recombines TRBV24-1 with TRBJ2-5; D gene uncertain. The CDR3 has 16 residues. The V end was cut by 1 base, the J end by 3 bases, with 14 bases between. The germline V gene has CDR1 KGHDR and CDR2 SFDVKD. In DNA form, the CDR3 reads TGTGCCACCAGTGATTTAAATGCGGCATGGGAAGAGACCCAGTACTTC. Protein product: CATSDLNAAWEETQYF.

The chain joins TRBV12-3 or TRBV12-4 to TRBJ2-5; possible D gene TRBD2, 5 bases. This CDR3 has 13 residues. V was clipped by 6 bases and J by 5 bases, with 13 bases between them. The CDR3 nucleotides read TGTGCCAGCAGACCTTTGGGAGCGGAGACCCAGTACTTC. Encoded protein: CASRPLGAETQYF.

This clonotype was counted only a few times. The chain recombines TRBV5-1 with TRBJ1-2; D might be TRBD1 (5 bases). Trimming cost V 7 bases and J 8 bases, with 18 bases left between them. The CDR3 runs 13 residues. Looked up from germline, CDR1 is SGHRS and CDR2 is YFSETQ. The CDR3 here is CASRGGDLRGYTF. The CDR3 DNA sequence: TGCGCCAGCCGGGGCGGCGACCTTCGGGGCTACACCTTC. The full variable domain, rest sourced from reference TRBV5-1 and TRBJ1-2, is KAGVTQTPRYLIKTRGQQVTLSCSPISGHRSVSWYQQTPGQGLQFLFEYFSETQRNKGNFPGRFSGRQFSNSRSEMNVSTLELGDSALYLCASRGGDLRGYTFGSGTRLTVV.

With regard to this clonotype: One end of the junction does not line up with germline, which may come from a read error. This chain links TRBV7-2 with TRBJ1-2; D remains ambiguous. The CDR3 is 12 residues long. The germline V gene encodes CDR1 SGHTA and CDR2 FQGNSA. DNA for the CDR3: TGTGCCAGCAGCCGGAACACCTATGGTTACACCTTC. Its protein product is CASSRNTYGYTF.

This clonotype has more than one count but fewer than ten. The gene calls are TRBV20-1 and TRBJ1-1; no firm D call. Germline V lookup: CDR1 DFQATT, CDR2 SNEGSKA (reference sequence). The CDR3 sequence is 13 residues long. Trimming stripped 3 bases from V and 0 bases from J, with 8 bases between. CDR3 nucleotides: TGCAGTGCTAGCTCCGGACTGAACACTGAAGCTTTCTTT. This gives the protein CSASSGLNTEAFF.

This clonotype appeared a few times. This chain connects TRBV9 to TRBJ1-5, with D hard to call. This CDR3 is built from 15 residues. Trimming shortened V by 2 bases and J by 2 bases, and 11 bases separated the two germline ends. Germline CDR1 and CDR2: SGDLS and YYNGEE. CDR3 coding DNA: TGTGCCAGCAGCGTGGCGCGAAGGGGCAATCAGCCCCAGCATTTT. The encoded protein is CASSVARRGNQPQHF. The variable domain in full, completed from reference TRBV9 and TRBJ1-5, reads DSGVTQTPKHLITATGQRVTLRCSPRSGDLSVYWYQQSLDQGLQFLIQYYNGEERAKGNILERFSAQQFPDLHSELNLSSLELGDSALYFCASSVARRGNQPQHFGDGTRLSIL.

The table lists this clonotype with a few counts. The CDR3 coding sequence is TGTGCCAGCAGTGGATCTAACTATGGCTACACCTTC. Protein sequence: CASSGSNYGYTF. This chain joins TRBV5-6 and TRBJ1-2; no definite D call. There are 12 residues in the CDR3. V lost 5 bases and J 0 bases, leaving 5 bases between the germline ends. CDR1 and CDR2 (germline): SGHDT, YYEEEE.

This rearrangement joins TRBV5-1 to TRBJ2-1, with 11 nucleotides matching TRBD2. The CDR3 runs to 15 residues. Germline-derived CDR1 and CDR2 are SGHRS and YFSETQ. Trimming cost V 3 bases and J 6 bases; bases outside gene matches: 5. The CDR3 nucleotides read TGCGCCAGCAGCTGGACTAGCGGGCAGGGCAATGAGCAGTTCTTC. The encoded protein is CASSWTSGQGNEQFF.

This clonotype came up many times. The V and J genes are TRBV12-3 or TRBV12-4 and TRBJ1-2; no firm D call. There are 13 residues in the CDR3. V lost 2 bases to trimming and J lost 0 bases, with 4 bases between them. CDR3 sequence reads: CASSLYTNYGYTF. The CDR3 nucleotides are TGTGCCAGCAGTTTATATACTAACTATGGCTACACCTTC.

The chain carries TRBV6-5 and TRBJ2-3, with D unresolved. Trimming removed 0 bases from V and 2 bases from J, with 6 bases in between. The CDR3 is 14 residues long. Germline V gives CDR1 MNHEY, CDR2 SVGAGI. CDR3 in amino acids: CASSYSRITDTQYF. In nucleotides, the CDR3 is TGTGCCAGCAGTTACTCTCGAATCACAGATACGCAGTATTTT.

The DNA of the CDR3 is TGCGCCAGCAGCCAAGTCCGGGTTGATGAGCAGTTCTTC. It codes for CASSQVRVDEQFF. V gene TRBV4-1 combines with J gene TRBJ2-1; D call uncertain. V lost 1 base and J 8 bases, leaving 9 bases between the germline ends. The germline V gene encodes CDR1 MGHRA and CDR2 YSYEKL. The CDR3 runs to 13 residues.

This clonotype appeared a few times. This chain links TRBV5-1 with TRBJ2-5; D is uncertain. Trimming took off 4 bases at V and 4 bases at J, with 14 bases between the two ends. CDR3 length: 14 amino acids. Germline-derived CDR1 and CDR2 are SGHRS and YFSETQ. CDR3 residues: CASSALDRVETQYF. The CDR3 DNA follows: TGCGCCAGCAGCGCTCTGGACCGTGTAGAGACCCAGTACTTC. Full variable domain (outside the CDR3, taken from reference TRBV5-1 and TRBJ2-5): KAGVTQTPRYLIKTRGQQVTLSCSPISGHRSVSWYQQTPGQGLQFLFEYFSETQRNKGNFPGRFSGRQFSNSRSEMNVSTLELGDSALYLCASSALDRVETQYFGPGTRLLVL.

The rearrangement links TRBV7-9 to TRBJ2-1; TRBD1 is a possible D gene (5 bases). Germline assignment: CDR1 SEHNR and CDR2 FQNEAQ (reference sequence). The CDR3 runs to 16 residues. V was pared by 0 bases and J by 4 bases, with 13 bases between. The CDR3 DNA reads TGTGCCAGCAGCTTAGCCGACGACAGACCTTACAATGAGCAGTTCTTC. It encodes CASSLADDRPYNEQFF.

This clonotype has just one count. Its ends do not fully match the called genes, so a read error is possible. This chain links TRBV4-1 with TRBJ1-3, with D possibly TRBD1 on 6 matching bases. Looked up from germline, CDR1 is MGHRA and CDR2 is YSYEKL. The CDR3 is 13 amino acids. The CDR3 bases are TGCGCCAACAGGGTGAGCTCTGGAAACACTATATATTTT. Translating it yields CANRVSSGNTIYF.

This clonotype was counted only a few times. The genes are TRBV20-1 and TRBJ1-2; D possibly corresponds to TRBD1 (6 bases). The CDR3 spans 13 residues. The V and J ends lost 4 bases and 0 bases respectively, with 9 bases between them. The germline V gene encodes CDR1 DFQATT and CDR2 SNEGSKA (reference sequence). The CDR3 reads CSAKGTPNYGYTF. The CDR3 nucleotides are TGCAGTGCTAAAGGGACACCTAACTATGGCTACACCTTC.

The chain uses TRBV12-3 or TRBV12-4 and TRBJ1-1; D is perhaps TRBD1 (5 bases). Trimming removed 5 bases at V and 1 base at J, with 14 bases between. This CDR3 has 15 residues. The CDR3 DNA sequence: TGTGCCAGCAGTCTCTACCGGGACCCGAACACTGAAGCTTTCTTT. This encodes CASSLYRDPNTEAFF.

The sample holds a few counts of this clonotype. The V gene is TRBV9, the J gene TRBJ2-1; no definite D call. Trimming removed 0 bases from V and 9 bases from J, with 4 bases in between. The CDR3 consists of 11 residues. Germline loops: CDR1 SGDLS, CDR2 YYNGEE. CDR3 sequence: CASSVGIEQFF. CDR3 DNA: TGTGCCAGCAGCGTAGGGATTGAGCAGTTCTTC.

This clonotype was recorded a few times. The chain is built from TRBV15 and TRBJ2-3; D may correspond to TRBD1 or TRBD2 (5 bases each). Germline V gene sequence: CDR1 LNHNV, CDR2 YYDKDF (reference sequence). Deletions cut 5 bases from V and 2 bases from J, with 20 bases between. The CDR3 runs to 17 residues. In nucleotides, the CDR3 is TGTGCCACCAGCGTTTCCCCCGGGACCGCGTACACAGATACGCAGTATTTT. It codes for CATSVSPGTAYTDTQYF.

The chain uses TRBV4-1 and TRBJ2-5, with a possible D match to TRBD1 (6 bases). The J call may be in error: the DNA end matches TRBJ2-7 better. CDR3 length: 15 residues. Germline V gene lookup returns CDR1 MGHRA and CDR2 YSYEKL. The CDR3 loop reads CASSRLQGNLDEQYF. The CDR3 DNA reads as TGCGCCAGCAGCCGACTACAGGGTAATCTCGACGAGCAGTACTTC.

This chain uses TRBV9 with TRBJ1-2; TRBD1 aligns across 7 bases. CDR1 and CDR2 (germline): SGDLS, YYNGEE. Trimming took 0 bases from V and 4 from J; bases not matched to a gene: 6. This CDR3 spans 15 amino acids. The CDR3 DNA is TGTGCCAGCAGCGTAGCCCGGGACAGTCTCTATGGCTACACCTTC. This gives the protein CASSVARDSLYGYTF.

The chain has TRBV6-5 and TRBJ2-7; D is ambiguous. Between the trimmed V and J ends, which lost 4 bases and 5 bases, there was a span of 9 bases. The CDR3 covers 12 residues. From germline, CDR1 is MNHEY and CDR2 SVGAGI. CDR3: CASSSGRNEQYF. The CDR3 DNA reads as TGTGCCAGCAGTTCTGGCCGGAACGAGCAGTACTTC.

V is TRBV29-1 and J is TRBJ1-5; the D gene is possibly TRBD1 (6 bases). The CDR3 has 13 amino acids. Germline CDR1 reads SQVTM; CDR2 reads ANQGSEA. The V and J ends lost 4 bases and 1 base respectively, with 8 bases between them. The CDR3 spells CSVGQASNQPQHF. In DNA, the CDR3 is TGCAGCGTTGGACAGGCAAGCAATCAGCCCCAGCATTTT.

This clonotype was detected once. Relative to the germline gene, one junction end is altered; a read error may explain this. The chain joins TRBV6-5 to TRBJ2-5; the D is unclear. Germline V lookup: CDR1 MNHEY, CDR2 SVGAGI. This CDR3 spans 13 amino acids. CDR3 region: CASSRWGEETRYF. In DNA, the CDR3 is TGTGCCAGCAGCCGTTGGGGTGAAGAGACCCGGTACTTC.

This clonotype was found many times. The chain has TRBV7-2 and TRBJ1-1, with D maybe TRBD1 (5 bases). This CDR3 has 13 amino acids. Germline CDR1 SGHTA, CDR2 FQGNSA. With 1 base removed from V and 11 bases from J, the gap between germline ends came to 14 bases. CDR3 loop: CASSLERTKRAFF. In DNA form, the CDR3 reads TGTGCCAGCAGCTTAGAAAGGACAAAGCGGGCTTTCTTT.